This T cell receptor beta chain appears in the sequencing data of a study of cytomegalovirus exposure and HLA in healthy donors. General study results and limits: Prediction of most subjects' HLA-A and HLA-B alleles by TCR beta sequences was reportedly accurate.

Notes on this clone: The target antigen is unknown.

Losses at the gene ends were 7 bases for V and 0 bases for J; bases not matched to a gene: 16. The CDR3 is made up of 18 amino acids. Germline V CDR1 and CDR2: GTSNPN, SVGIG (reference sequence). PCR involved 60 Vbeta and 13 Jbeta primers. The assay was immunoSEQ multiplex PCR, and TCRdb's table has in-frame clones only and misses some. The sample shows 140,000 to 150,000 clones, and 0.96% sits with its ten largest clones. This sequence was found in a male donor in good health and CMV-seronegative. The sample comprised PBMCs. V and J are TRBV30 and TRBJ2-1, with 9 bases fitting TRBD2. CDR3 amino acids: CALRGGLAGPSSYNEQFF. DNA of the CDR3: TGTGCCTTACGAGGGGGCCTAGCGGGGCCAAGCTCCTACAATGAGCAGTTCTTC.